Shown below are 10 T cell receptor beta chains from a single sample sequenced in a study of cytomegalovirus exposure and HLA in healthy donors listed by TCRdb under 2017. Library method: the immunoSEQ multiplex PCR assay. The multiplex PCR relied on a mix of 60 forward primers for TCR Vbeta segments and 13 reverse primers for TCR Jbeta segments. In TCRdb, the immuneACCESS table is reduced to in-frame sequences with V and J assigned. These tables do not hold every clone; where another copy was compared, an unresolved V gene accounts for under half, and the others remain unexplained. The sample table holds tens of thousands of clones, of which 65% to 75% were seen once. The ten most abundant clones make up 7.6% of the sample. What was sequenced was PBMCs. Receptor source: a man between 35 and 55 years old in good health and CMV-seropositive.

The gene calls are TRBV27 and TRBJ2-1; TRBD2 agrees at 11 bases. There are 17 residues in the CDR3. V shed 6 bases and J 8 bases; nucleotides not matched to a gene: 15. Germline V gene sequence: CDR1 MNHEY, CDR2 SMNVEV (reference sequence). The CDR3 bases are TGTGCCAGCAGCTTTAGCCCCTCTAGCGGGAGGCGGGATGAGCAGTTCTTC. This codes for CASSFSPSSGRRDEQFF.

The CDR3 DNA reads as TGTGCCAGCAGCGATGCTAGCGGGAGAGGTAATGAGCAGTTCTTC. It translates to CASSDASGRGNEQFF. The V and J genes are TRBV9 and TRBJ2-1; 10 nucleotides line up with TRBD2. Germline values: CDR1 SGDLS, CDR2 YYNGEE. CDR3 length: 15 residues. Trimming at V came to 3 bases and at J to 7 bases, leaving 7 bases not matched to a gene.

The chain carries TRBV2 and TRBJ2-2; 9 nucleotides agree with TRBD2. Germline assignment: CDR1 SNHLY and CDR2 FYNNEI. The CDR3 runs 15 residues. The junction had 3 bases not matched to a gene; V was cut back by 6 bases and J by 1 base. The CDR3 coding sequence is TGTGCCAGCAGAATACTAGCGGGGAACACCGGGGAGCTGTTTTTT. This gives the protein CASRILAGNTGELFF.

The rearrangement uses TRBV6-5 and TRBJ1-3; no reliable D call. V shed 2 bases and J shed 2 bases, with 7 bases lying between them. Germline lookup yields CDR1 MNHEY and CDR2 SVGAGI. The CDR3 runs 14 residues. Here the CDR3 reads CASSYDSTGNTIYF. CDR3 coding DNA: TGTGCCAGCAGTTACGACTCTACTGGAAACACCATATATTTT.

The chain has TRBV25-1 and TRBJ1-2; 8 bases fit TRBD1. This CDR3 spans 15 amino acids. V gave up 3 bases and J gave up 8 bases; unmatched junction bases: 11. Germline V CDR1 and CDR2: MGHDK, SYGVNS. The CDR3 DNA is TGTGCCAGCAGTGACCAAGCCAGGGGGCTTGGGGGCTACACCTTC. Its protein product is CASSDQARGLGGYTF.

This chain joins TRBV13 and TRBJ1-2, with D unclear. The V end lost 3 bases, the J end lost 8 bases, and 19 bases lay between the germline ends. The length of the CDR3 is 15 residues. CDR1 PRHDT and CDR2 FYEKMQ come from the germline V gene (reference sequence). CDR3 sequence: CASSFLESRRAGYTF. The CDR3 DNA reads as TGTGCCAGCAGCTTCCTAGAAAGTCGACGCGCCGGCTACACCTTC.

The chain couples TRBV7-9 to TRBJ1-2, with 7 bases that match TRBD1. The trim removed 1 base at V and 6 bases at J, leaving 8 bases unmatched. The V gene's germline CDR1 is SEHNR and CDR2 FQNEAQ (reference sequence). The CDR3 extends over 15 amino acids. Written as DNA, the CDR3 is TGTGCCAGCAGCTTAGTCGGGGGGGACAGTCATGGCTACACCTTC. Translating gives CASSLVGGDSHGYTF.

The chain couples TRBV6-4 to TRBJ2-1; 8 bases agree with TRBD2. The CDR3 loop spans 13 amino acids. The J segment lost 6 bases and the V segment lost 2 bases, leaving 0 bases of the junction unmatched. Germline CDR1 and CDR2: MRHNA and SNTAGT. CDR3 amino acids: CASSDGTSNEQFF. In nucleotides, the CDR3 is TGTGCCAGCAGTGACGGGACTAGCAATGAGCAGTTCTTC.

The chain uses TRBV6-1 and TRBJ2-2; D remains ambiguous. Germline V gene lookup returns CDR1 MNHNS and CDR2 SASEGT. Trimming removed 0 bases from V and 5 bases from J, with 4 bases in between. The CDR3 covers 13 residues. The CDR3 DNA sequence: TGTGCCAGCAGTGAAGCGCGGACCGGGGAGCTGTTTTTT. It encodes CASSEARTGELFF.

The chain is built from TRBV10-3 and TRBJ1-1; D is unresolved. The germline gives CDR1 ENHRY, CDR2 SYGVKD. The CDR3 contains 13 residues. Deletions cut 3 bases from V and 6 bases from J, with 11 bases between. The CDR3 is CAISDGGTAEAFF. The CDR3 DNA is TGTGCCATCAGTGACGGAGGTACAGCTGAAGCTTTCTTT.